This T cell receptor beta chain is drawn from a study of T cell responses to AZD1222 COVID-19 vaccine. For this clone: Its antigen is still unknown.

Study outcomes and limitations: Of the AZD1222 recipients, only five or six were seropositive at baseline. Donors were mostly white British, more females; clonal diversity possibly underestimated.

Clones were read by immunoSEQ multiplex PCR, and TCRdb kept only the in-frame ones, dropping some. This sample has about 120,000 clones, with more than 80% found just once. From germline, CDR1 is GTSNPN and CDR2 SVGIG (reference sequence). This CDR3 spans 14 amino acids. V lost 1 base and J 7 bases, leaving 16 bases between the germline ends. The rearrangement uses TRBV30 and TRBJ1-2; perhaps TRBD1 as D (5 bases). This material consisted of peripheral blood, taken on day 0 of AZD1222 vaccination. The receptor was isolated from an adult in good health. The CDR3 coding sequence is TGTGCCTGGAGTGAGGGGACGGGAGCGGTTGGCTACACCTTC. It specifies CAWSEGTGAVGYTF.